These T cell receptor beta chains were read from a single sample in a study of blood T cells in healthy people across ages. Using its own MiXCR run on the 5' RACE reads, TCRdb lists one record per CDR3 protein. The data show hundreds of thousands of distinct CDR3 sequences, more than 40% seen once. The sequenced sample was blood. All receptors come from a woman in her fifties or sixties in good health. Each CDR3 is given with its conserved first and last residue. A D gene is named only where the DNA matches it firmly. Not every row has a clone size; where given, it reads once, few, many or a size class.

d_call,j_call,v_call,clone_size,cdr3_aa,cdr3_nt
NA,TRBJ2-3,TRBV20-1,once,CSASEGGDTDTQYF,TGCAGTGCTTCGGAAGGAGGGGACACAGATACGCAGTATTTT
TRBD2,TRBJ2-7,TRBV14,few,CASSHRSGRASYEQYF,TGTGCCAGCAGCCACAGGAGCGGGAGGGCCTCCTACGAGCAGTACTTC
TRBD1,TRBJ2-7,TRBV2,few,CASSDNRGYEQYF,TGTGCCAGCAGTGACAACAGGGGCTACGAGCAGTACTTC
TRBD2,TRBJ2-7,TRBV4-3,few,CASSQDLASGPSLSSYEQYF,TGCGCCAGCAGCCAAGATCTCGCTAGCGGGCCTTCTCTGAGCTCCTACGAGCAGTACTTC
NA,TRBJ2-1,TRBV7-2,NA,CASSKSAGNEQFF,TGTGCCAGCAGCAAAAGCGCAGGCAATGAGCAGTTCTTC
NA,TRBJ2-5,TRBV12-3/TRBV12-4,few,CASSFSGVGETQYF,TGTGCCAGCAGTTTCTCAGGGGTTGGAGAGACCCAGTACTTC
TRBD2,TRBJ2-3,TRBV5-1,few,CASSSGRGNLYTQYF,TGCGCCAGCAGTTCCGGGCGGGGGAACCTTTATACGCAGTATTTT
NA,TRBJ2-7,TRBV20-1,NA,CSAFGTYEQYF,TGCAGTGCTTTCGGAACTTACGAGCAGTACTTC
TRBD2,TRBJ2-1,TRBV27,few,CASSFRTSRNEQFF,TGTGCCAGCAGTTTCAGGACTAGCAGGAATGAGCAGTTCTTC
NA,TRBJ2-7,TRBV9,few,CASSVAPHNSYEQYF,TGTGCCAGCAGCGTAGCCCCCCACAACTCCTACGAGCAGTACTTC
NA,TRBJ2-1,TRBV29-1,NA,CSVEPGVGQFF,TGCAGCGTTGAGCCAGGGGTCGGGCAGTTCTTC
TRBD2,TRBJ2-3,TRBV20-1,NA,CSARRTSGATDTQYF,TGCAGTGCTAGAAGGACTAGCGGAGCAACAGATACGCAGTATTTT
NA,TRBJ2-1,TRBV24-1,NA,CATSLGKPSNEQFF,TGTGCCACCAGTCTAGGAAAGCCGTCCAATGAGCAGTTCTTC
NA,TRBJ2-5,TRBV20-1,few,CSARDGFGTQYF,TGCAGTGCTAGAGATGGTTTCGGGACCCAGTACTTC
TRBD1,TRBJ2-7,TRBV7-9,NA,CASSASDRGFYEQYF,TGTGCCAGCAGCGCATCCGACAGGGGGTTCTACGAGCAGTACTTC
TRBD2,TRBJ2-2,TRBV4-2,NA,CASSQEEGLADTGELFF,TGTGCCAGCAGCCAAGAGGAGGGACTAGCGGACACCGGGGAGCTGTTTTTT
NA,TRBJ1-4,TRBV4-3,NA,CASSQVHPKPEKLFF,TGCGCCAGCAGCCAAGTACACCCTAAGCCGGAAAAACTGTTTTTT
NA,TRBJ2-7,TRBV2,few,CASSAAAGYEQYF,TGTGCCAGCAGTGCGGCTGCTGGCTACGAGCAGTACTTC
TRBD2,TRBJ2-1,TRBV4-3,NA,CASSQDTAGGPSSYNEQFF,TGCGCCAGCAGCCAAGATACAGCGGGAGGCCCTAGCTCCTACAATGAGCAGTTCTTC
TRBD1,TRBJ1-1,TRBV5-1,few,CASSLRQGTNTEAFF,TGCGCCAGCAGCCTTCGACAGGGAACGAACACTGAAGCTTTCTTT
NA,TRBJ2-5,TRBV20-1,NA,CSARFEGTTETQYF,TGCAGTGCTAGATTTGAGGGGACGACGGAGACCCAGTACTTC
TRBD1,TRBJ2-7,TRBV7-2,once,CASSLGQVGPYEQYF,TGTGCCAGCAGCTTGGGACAGGTAGGACCCTACGAGCAGTACTTC
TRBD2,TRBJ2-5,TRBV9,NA,CASSPGTSGNLVQYF,TGTGCCAGCAGCCCAGGGACTAGCGGGAACTTGGTGCAGTACTTC
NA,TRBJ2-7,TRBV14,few,CASSQGSGLSSYEQYF,TGTGCCAGCAGCCAAGGGTCCGGGCTAAGCTCCTACGAGCAGTACTTC
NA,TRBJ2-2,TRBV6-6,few,CASSWLRTNTGELFF,TGTGCCAGCAGTTGGCTGCGTACGAACACCGGGGAGCTGTTTTTT
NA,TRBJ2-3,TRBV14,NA,CASSQEEVSYTQYF,TGTGCCAGCAGCCAAGAAGAGGTTTCATATACGCAGTATTTT
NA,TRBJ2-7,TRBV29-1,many,CSVGSQGYEQYF,TGCAGCGTTGGAAGTCAGGGCTACGAGCAGTACTTC
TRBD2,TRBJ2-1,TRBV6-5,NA,CAGRLTSGENNEQFF,TGTGCCGGCAGGTTGACTAGCGGAGAGAACAATGAGCAGTTCTTC
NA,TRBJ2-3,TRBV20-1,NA,CSARWTESTDTQYF,TGCAGTGCTCGGTGGACTGAGAGCACAGATACGCAGTATTTT
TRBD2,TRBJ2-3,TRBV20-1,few,CSARDAGGPTDTQYF,TGCAGTGCTAGAGATGCGGGAGGGCCCACAGATACGCAGTATTTT
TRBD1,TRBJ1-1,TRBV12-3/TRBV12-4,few,CASSRTGDTEAFF,TGTGCCAGCAGCCGAACAGGGGACACTGAAGCTTTCTTT
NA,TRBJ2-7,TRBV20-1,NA,CSARQASSEQYF,TGCAGTGCTAGACAGGCGTCCTCCGAGCAGTACTTC
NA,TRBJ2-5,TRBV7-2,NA,CASSLQGSQETQYF,TGTGCCAGCAGCTTACAGGGCTCACAAGAGACCCAGTACTTC
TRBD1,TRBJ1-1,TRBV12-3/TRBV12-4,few,CASRPRQGNTEAFF,TGTGCCAGCAGGCCTAGACAGGGCAACACTGAAGCTTTCTTT
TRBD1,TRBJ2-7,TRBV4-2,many,CASRGTGGSYEQYF,TGTGCCAGCAGGGGGACAGGGGGATCCTACGAGCAGTACTTC
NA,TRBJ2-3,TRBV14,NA,CASRYQATDTQYF,TGTGCCAGCAGGTACCAGGCCACAGATACGCAGTATTTT
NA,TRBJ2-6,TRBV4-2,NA,CASSQDSAGSGANVLTF,TGTGCCAGCAGCCAAGACAGTGCGGGCTCTGGGGCCAACGTCCTGACTTTC
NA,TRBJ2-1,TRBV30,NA,CAWSAYNEQFF,TGTGCCTGGAGTGCATACAATGAGCAGTTCTTC
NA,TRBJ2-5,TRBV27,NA,CASRPRFDSLGGETQYF,TGTGCCAGCAGACCCCGCTTCGACAGTCTCGGCGGTGAGACCCAGTACTTC
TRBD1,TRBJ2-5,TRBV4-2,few,CASSQAGTVGETQYF,TGTGCCAGCAGCCAAGCCGGGACAGTCGGGGAGACCCAGTACTTC
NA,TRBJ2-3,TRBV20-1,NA,CSATRAAFPPDTQYF,TGCAGTGCCACGAGAGCAGCTTTCCCCCCGGATACGCAGTATTTT
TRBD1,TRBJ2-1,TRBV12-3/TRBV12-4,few,CASSLGKKGAALSYNEQFF,TGTGCCAGCAGTTTAGGGAAAAAGGGGGCGGCCCTCTCCTACAATGAGCAGTTCTTC
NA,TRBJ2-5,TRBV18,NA,CASSRSASNEQYF,TGTGCCAGCTCTCGGTCGGCCAGCAATGAGCAGTACTTC
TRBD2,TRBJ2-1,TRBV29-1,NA,CSVGGGTSGIYNEQFF,TGCAGCGTTGGGGGGGGGACTAGCGGGATCTACAATGAGCAGTTCTTC
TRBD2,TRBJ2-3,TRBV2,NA,CASSDGAGDADTQYF,TGTGCCAGCAGTGACGGGGCGGGAGACGCAGATACGCAGTATTTT
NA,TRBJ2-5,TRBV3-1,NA,CATGSEQLETQYF,TGTGCCACCGGTTCGGAGCAGTTGGAGACCCAGTACTTC
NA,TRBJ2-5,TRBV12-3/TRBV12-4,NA,CASKGGYVEYF,TGTGCCAGCAAGGGGGGCTATGTGGAGTACTTC
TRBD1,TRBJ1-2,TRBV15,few,CATSRFSTGGNYGYTF,TGTGCCACCAGCCGTTTTAGTACAGGGGGAAACTATGGCTACACCTTC
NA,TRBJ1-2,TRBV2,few,CASSETNYGYTF,TGTGCCAGCAGTGAAACCAACTATGGCTACACCTTC
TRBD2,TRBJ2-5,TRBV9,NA,CASSATSGYNEQYF,TGTGCCAGCAGTGCCACTAGCGGTTACAATGAGCAGTACTTC
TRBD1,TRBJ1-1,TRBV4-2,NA,CASSQDWDREAFF,TGTGCCAGCAGCCAAGATTGGGACAGAGAAGCTTTCTTT
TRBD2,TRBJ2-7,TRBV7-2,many,CASSLATSGRAGYEQYF,TGTGCCAGCAGCTTAGCCACTAGCGGGAGGGCCGGGTACGAGCAGTACTTC
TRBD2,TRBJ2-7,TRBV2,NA,CASSEAVLAVYEQYF,TGTGCCAGCAGTGAAGCCGTCCTAGCGGTCTACGAGCAGTACTTC
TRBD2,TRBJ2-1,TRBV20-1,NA,CSAITGLAGGDEQFF,TGCAGTGCTATTACGGGACTAGCGGGAGGTGATGAGCAGTTCTTC
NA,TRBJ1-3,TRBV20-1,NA,CSAREAGTRGSSGNTIYF,TGCAGTGCTAGAGAGGCCGGGACAAGGGGTAGTTCCGGAAACACCATATATTTT